Sequencing of this T cell receptor (beta chain) was carried out in a study of identical twins. Broader study findings: Out-of-frame sharing of TCR alpha in monozygotic twins was underestimated by models. Out-of-frame alpha sequences common to twins exhibited an excess of low generation probability. Zero-insertion analyses might be partly confounded by invariant T cells like MAIT and iNKT.

As to this clonotype: Its antigen is still unknown.

Trimming left V 4 bases short and J 8 bases short, with 21 bases between. Per germline, CDR1 SGHDT and CDR2 YYEEEE. The CDR3 extends over 16 amino acids. TCRdb ran MiXCR on the 5' RACE reads and lists one entry per CDR3 protein. The sample shows about 810,000 distinct CDR3 sequences, over 9% of them seen only once. This same sample was also taken into another study, of yellow fever vaccine responses in identical twins. That publication notes: Twins reportedly mounted vaccine T cell responses that seemed partly convergent, partly personalized.

Specimen: PBMCs. This TCR came from a woman under 30 in good health. The chain links TRBV5-6 to TRBJ1-4; no firm D call. The CDR3 nucleotides read TGTGCCAGCAGCCCCCCGGTGAAGGGTGTTGGCGAAAAACTGTTTTTT. Protein sequence: CASSPPVKGVGEKLFF.